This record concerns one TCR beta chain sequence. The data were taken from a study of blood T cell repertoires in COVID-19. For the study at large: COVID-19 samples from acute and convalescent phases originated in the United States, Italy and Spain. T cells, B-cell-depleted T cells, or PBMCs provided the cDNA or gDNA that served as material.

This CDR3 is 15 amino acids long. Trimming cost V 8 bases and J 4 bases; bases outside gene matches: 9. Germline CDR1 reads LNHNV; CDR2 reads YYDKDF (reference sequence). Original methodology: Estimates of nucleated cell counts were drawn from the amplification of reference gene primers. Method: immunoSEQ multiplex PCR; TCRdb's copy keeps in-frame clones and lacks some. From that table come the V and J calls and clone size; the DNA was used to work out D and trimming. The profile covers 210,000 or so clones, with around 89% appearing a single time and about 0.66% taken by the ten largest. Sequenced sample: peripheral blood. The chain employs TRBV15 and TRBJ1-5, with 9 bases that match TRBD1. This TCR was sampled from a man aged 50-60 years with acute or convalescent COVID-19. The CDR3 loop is CATRAGQGRNQPQHF. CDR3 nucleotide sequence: TGTGCCACCCGGGCGGGACAGGGAAGGAATCAGCCCCAGCATTTT.